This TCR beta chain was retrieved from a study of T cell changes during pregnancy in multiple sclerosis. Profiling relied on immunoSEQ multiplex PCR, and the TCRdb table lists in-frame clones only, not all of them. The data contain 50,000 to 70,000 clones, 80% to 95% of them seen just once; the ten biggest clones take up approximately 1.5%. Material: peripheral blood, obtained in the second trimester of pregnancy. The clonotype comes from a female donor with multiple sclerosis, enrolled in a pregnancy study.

In DNA, the CDR3 is TGTGCCAGCGGGAGTTCCGGGACAGATACGCAGTATTTT. Protein sequence: CASGSSGTDTQYF. The chain carries TRBV7-9 and TRBJ2-3; possible D gene TRBD2, 5 bases. The CDR3 runs 13 residues. In germline, CDR1 is SEHNR, CDR2 FQNEAQ (reference sequence). Trimming removed 8 bases from V and 3 bases from J, with 12 bases in between.